The 22 T cell receptor beta chains reported below all come from one sample, sequenced in a study of T cells in Graves' hyperthyroidism and ophthalmopathy. Amplification yielded TCR beta CDR3 regions, with RNA transcripts as the source. In the first-round RT-PCR of the TCR CDR3, the HTBI primer set was used. TCRdb fed the multiplex PCR reads into MiXCR, producing one record per CDR3 protein. The data show 530,000 or so distinct CDR3 sequences, around a quarter seen once. Sequenced input: blood. Receptors were obtained from a woman in her 30s with Graves' ophthalmopathy.

This clonotype was recorded at least ten times. The chain is built from TRBV11-1 and TRBJ2-5; D is unresolved. Germline V gene data show CDR1 as SGHAT and CDR2 as FQDESV (reference sequence). V dropped 5 bases and J dropped 3 bases, with 10 bases sitting between them. The CDR3 consists of 13 residues. CDR3 in DNA: TGTGCCAGCAGCACATGGACGGAAGAGACCCAGTACTTC. Protein sequence: CASSTWTEETQYF.

The rearrangement uses TRBV2 and TRBJ2-3; D unresolved. V lost 6 bases, J lost 5 bases, and 9 bases lay in between. The CDR3 is made up of 12 amino acids. CDR1 SNHLY and CDR2 FYNNEI come from the germline V gene. The chain's CDR3 is CASRKDLDTQYF. The CDR3 bases are TGTGCCAGCAGAAAAGACCTAGATACGCAGTATTTT.

The V and J genes are TRBV4-1 and TRBJ1-5; D is possibly TRBD1 (6 bases). The CDR3 spans 16 residues. Germline values: CDR1 MGHRA, CDR2 YSYEKL. Trimming stripped 2 bases from V and 4 bases from J, with 15 bases between. This CDR3 is CASSQLVLDRNQPQHF. CDR3 sequence (DNA): TGCGCCAGCAGCCAACTAGTACTCGACAGGAATCAGCCCCAGCATTTT.

The gene calls are TRBV19 and TRBJ1-5; D remains ambiguous. Trimming removed 10 bases at V and 7 bases at J, with 17 bases between. This CDR3 contains 13 residues. Germline V lookup: CDR1 LNHDA, CDR2 SQIVND (reference sequence). The CDR3 reads CATNEQGQQPQHF. The DNA of the CDR3 is TGTGCCACCAATGAACAAGGGCAACAGCCCCAGCATTTT.

This clonotype occurred many times. The chain links TRBV12-3 or TRBV12-4 to TRBJ2-5, with 12 nucleotides matching TRBD2. Trimming at V came to 5 bases and at J to 4 bases, leaving 11 bases not matched to a gene. The CDR3 is made up of 17 amino acids. The CDR3 DNA reads TGTGCCAGCAGTCTCAATCCTAGCGGGGGGGACTTAGAGACCCAGTACTTC. Its protein product is CASSLNPSGGDLETQYF.

In its sample, this clonotype was seen many times. The chain employs TRBV15 and TRBJ2-2, with D perhaps matching TRBD1 (6 bases). This CDR3 comprises 15 residues. The V end was cut by 4 bases, the J end by 4 bases, with 13 bases between. Germline V gene data show CDR1 as LNHNV and CDR2 as YYDKDF (reference sequence). Here the CDR3 DNA reads TGTGCCACCAGCATGGGGACACTATTCACCGGGGAGCTGTTTTTT. Amino acids: CATSMGTLFTGELFF.

The table lists this clonotype with many counts. The rearrangement uses TRBV12-3 or TRBV12-4 and TRBJ1-5; D is possibly TRBD1 (6 bases). CDR3 size: 13 residues. V dropped 6 bases and J dropped 3 bases, with 9 bases sitting between them. The CDR3 reads CASSGQFNQPQHF. The CDR3 bases are TGTGCCAGCAGCGGACAGTTCAATCAGCCCCAGCATTTT.

This clonotype was counted at least ten times. The chain uses TRBV2 and TRBJ2-2; D might be TRBD1 or TRBD2, each matching 6 bases. Trimming shortened V by 3 bases and J by 7 bases, and 12 bases separated the two germline ends. The CDR3 is made up of 14 amino acids. CDR1 is SNHLY and CDR2 is FYNNEI in the germline V gene. This chain's CDR3 is CASSERGAVGELFF. The DNA of the CDR3 is TGTGCCAGCAGTGAGAGGGGGGCTGTCGGGGAGCTGTTTTTT. The variable domain in full, with the rest retrieved from reference TRBV2 and TRBJ2-2, is EPEVTQTPSHQVTQMGQEVILRCVPISNHLYFYWYRQILGQKVEFLVSFYNNEISEKSEIFDDQFSVERPDGSNFTLKIRSTKLEDSAMYFCASSERGAVGELFFGEGSRLTVL.

The V gene is TRBV12-3 or TRBV12-4, the J gene TRBJ1-1, with D possibly TRBD1 on 6 matching bases. The CDR3 spans 13 residues. The V and J ends lost 7 bases and 3 bases respectively, with 12 bases between them. The CDR3 spells CASTTQGYTEAFF. The CDR3 DNA sequence: TGTGCCAGCACCACTCAGGGGTACACTGAAGCTTTCTTT.

This clonotype was picked up a small number of times. Being one base from a much bigger clone, this may be a read error. In this CDR3 the conserved last residue, phenylalanine or tryptophan, is missing, so a read error is likely. The chain joins TRBV7-9 to TRBJ1-5; the D is unclear. The CDR3 is 13 amino acids. From germline, CDR1 is SEHNR and CDR2 FQNEAQ (reference sequence). V dropped 4 bases and J dropped 4 bases, with 8 bases sitting between them. The CDR3 spells CASSSEGNQPQHL. CDR3 coding DNA: TGTGCCAGCAGCTCGGAGGGTAATCAGCCCCAGCATCTT.

The table lists this clonotype with many counts. The chain combines TRBV6-1 with TRBJ1-6; D is undetermined. This CDR3 region has 12 residues. Trimming shortened V by 8 bases and J by 8 bases, and 10 bases separated the two germline ends. CDR1 is MNHNS, CDR2 SASEGT, per germline. CDR3 in DNA: TGTGCCAGCGGAGAGGGCGATTCACCCCTCCACTTT. As protein: CASGEGDSPLHF.

This clonotype was seen a handful of times. This chain uses TRBV7-8 with TRBJ2-2; 11 bases agree with TRBD1. The V gene end was trimmed by 3 bases and the J gene end by 5 bases; junction bases not matched to a gene: 8. Per germline, CDR1 SGHVS and CDR2 FQNEAQ. The CDR3 totals 17 residues. DNA for the CDR3: TGTGCCAGCAGCTTGCTGGCGGGACAGGGGGGTACCGGGGAGCTGTTTTTT. It is translated as CASSLLAGQGGTGELFF. Full variable domain (outside the CDR3, taken from reference TRBV7-8 and TRBJ2-2): GAGVSQSPRYKVAKRGQDVALRCDPISGHVSLFWYQQALGQGPEFLTYFQNEAQLDKSGLPSDRFFAERPEGSVSTLKIQRTQQEDSAVYLCASSLLAGQGGTGELFFGEGSRLTVL.

This clonotype has a count of ten or more. The chain recombines TRBV6-2 or TRBV6-3 with TRBJ1-5; D is unclear. V was trimmed by 6 bases and J by 0 bases, leaving 9 bases between them. The length of the CDR3 is 14 residues. CDR1 MNHEY and CDR2 SVGEGT come from the germline V gene. The CDR3, as DNA: TGTGCCAGCAGCTGGTGGGGTAGCAATCAGCCCCAGCATTTT. This gives the protein CASSWWGSNQPQHF.

The chain employs TRBV12-3 or TRBV12-4 and TRBJ1-1, with a tentative D call TRBD1 (5 bases). This CDR3 spans 13 amino acids. Trimming shortened V by 7 bases and J by 3 bases, and 12 bases separated the two germline ends. The CDR3 reads CASTREWDTEAFF. The DNA of the CDR3 is TGTGCCAGCACCAGGGAATGGGACACTGAAGCTTTCTTT.

This clonotype was seen many times. V is TRBV15 and J is TRBJ1-5; tentative D call: TRBD1 (5 bases). CDR3 length equals 15 residues. V was shortened by 3 bases and J by 6 bases, with 15 bases between the two germline ends. CDR1 LNHNV and CDR2 YYDKDF come from the germline V gene (reference sequence). The CDR3 coding sequence is TGTGCCACCAGCAGGGGGCCGTTAAGGGGTCAGCCCCAGCATTTT. The encoded protein is CATSRGPLRGQPQHF.

This clonotype was recorded at least ten times. The chain carries TRBV29-1 and TRBJ2-6, with D perhaps assigned TRBD1 or TRBD2 (5 bases each). V lost 6 bases and J lost 2, with 5 bases in between. The CDR3 totals 12 residues. The V gene's germline CDR1 is SQVTM and CDR2 ANQGSEA. The DNA for the CDR3 is TGCAGCGTGGGGGCTGGGGCCAACGTCCTGACTTTC. This gives the protein CSVGAGANVLTF. The entire variable domain, with the rest obtained from reference TRBV29-1 and TRBJ2-6, is as follows: SAVISQKPSRDICQRGTSLTIQCQVDSQVTMMFWYRQQPGQSLTLIATANQGSEATYESGFVIDKFPISRPNLTFSTLTVSNMSPEDSSIYLCSVGAGANVLTFGAGSRLTVL.

This clonotype was found many times. The chain links TRBV6-5 to TRBJ2-5; D might be TRBD1 or TRBD2, each matching 6 bases. The germline V gene has CDR1 MNHEY and CDR2 SVGAGI. The CDR3 is 16 residues long. Trimming shortened V by 3 bases and J by 5 bases, and 19 bases separated the two germline ends. CDR3 protein: CASSYSGGPPGETQYF. Written as DNA, the CDR3 is TGTGCCAGCAGTTATAGTGGGGGGCCGCCCGGGGAGACCCAGTACTTC.

This clonotype occurred a few times. The genes are TRBV19 and TRBJ1-5, with a tentative D call TRBD1 (6 bases). Germline CDR1 and CDR2: LNHDA and SQIVND (reference sequence). The V and J ends lost 7 bases and 0 bases respectively, with 16 bases between them. This CDR3 is built from 16 residues. Here the CDR3 DNA reads TGTGCCAGTATCCATCGTGGACAGACTAGCAATCAGCCCCAGCATTTT. Its protein is CASIHRGQTSNQPQHF.

This clonotype occurred many times. V and J are TRBV7-2 and TRBJ2-7; 8 bases match TRBD1. The CDR3 is made up of 16 amino acids. CDR1 and CDR2 (germline): SGHTA, FQGNSA. V trimming: 5 bases; J trimming: 3 bases; junction bases outside the gene matches: 12. In DNA form, the CDR3 reads TGTGCCAGCAGCCCCCGGAAGACAGGGGCCCACTACGAGCAGTACTTC. Encoded protein: CASSPRKTGAHYEQYF.

This clonotype was counted at least ten times. The chain recombines TRBV6-5 with TRBJ2-7; 10 positions match TRBD1. The V gene end was trimmed by 0 bases and the J gene end by 4 bases; junction bases not matched to a gene: 3. The CDR3 has 15 amino acids. The germline V gene has CDR1 MNHEY and CDR2 SVGAGI. CDR3 sequence: CASSYSGTGEYEQYF. In nucleotides, the CDR3 is TGTGCCAGCAGTTACTCCGGGACAGGGGAGTACGAGCAGTACTTC.

The chain carries TRBV28 and TRBJ2-7, with 10 bases matching TRBD1. After removal of 5 bases from V and 2 bases from J, the junction contained 9 bases not matched to a gene. The CDR3 totals 16 residues. CDR1 and CDR2 (germline): MDHEN, SYDVKM. DNA for the CDR3: TGTGCCAGCAGTCCATGGGGACAGGGGACCACCTACGAGCAGTACTTC. As protein: CASSPWGQGTTYEQYF. The full variable domain, in which reference TRBV28 and TRBJ2-7 provide the parts outside the CDR3, is DVKVTQSSRYLVKRTGEKVFLECVQDMDHENMFWYRQDPGLGLRLIYFSYDVKMKEKGDIPEGYSVSREKKERFSLILESASTNQTSMYLCASSPWGQGTTYEQYFGPGTRLTVT.

This chain links TRBV11-1 with TRBJ1-2; D gene uncertain. The CDR3 sequence is 16 residues long. Germline V lookup: CDR1 SGHAT, CDR2 FQDESV (reference sequence). The V end was cut by 5 bases, the J end by 4 bases, with 20 bases between. CDR3 protein: CASSEASGPGTYGYTF. The CDR3 DNA reads TGTGCCAGCAGCGAAGCTTCCGGACCCGGAACCTATGGCTACACCTTC.